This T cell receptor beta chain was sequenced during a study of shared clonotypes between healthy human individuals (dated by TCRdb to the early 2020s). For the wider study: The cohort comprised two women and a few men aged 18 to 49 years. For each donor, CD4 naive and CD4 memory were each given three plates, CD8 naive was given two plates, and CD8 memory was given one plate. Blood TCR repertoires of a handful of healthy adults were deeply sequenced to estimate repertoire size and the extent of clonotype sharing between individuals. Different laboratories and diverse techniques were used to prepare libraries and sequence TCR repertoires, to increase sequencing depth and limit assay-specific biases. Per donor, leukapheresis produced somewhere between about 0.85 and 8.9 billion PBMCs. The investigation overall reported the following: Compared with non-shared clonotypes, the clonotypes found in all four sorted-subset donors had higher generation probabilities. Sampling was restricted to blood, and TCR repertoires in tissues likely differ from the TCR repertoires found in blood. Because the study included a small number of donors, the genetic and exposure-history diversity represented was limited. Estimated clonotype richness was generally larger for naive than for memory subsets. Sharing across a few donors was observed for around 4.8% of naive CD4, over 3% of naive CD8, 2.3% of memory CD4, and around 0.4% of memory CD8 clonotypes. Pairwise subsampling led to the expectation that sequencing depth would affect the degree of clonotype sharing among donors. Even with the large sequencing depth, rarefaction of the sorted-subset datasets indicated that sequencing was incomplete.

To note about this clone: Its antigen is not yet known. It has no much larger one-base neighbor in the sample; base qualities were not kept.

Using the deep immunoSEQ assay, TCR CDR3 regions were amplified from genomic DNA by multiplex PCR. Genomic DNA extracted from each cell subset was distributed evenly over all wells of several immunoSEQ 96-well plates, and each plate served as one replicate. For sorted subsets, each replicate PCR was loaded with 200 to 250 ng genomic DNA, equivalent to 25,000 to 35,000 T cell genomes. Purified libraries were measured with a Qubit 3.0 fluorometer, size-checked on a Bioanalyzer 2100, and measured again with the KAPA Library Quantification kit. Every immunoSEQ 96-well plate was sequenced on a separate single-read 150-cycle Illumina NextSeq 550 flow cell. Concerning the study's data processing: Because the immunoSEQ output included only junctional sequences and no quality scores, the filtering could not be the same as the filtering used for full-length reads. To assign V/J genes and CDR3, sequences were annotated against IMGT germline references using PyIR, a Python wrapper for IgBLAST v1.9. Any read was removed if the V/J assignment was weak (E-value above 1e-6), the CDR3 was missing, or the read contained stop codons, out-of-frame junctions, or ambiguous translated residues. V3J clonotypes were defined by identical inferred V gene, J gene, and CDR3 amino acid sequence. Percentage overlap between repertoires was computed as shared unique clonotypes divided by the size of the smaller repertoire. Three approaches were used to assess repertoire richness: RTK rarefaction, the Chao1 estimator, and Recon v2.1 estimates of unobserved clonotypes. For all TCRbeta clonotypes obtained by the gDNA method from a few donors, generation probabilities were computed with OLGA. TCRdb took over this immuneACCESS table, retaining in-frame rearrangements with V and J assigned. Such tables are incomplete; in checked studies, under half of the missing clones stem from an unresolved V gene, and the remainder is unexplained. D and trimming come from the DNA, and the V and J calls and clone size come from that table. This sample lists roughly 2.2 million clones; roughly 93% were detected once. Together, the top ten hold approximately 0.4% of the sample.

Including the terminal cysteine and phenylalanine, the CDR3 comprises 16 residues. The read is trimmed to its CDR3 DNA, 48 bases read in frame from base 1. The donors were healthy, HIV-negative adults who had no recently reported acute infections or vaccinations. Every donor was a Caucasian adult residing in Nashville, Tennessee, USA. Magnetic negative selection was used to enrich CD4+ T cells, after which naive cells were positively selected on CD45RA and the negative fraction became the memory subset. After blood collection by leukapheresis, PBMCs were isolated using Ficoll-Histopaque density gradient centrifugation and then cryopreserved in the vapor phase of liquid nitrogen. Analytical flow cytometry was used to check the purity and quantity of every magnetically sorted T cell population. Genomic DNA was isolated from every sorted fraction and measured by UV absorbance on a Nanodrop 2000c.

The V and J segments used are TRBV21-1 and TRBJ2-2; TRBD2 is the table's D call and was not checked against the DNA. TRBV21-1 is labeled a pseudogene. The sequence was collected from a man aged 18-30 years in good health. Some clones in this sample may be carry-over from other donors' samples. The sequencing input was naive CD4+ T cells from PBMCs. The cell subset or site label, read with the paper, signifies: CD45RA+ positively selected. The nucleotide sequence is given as TGTGCCGCCGGGACTAGCGGGAGGCCCAACACCGGGGAGCTGTTTTTT. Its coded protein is CAAGTSGRPNTGELFF.